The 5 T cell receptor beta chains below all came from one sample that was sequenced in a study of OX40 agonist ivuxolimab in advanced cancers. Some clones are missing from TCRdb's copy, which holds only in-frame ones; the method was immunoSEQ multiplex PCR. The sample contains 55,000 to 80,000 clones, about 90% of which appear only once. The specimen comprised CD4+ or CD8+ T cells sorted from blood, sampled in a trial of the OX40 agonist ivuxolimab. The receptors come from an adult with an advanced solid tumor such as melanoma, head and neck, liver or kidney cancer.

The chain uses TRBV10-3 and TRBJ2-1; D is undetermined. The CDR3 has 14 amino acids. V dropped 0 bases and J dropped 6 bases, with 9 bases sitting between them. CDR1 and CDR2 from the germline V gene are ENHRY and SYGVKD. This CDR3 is CAISESRDTNEQFF. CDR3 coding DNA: TGTGCCATCAGTGAGTCGAGAGATACCAATGAGCAGTTCTTC.

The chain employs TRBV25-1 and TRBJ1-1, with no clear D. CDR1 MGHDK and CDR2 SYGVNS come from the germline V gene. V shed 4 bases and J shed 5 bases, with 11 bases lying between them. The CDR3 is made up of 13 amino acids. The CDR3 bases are TGTGCCAGCAGTGTGGCAGGTGTGACTGAAGCTTTCTTT. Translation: CASSVAGVTEAFF.

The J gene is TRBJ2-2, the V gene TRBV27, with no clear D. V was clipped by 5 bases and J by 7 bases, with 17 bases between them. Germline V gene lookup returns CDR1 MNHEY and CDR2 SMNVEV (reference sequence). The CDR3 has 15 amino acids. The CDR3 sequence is CASSRENGRVGELFF. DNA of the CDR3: TGTGCCAGCAGTAGAGAGAACGGTAGGGTCGGGGAGCTGTTTTTT.

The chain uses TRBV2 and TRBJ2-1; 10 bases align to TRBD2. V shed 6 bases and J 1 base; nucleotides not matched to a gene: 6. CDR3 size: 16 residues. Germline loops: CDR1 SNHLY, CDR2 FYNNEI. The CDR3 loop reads CASRMDSGRSYNEQFF. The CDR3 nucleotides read TGTGCCAGCAGAATGGATAGCGGGAGGTCCTACAATGAGCAGTTCTTC.

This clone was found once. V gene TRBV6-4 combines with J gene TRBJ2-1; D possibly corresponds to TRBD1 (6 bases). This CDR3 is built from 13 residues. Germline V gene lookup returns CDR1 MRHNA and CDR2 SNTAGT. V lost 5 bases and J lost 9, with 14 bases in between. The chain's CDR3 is CASSSTGQSEQFF. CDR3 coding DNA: TGTGCCAGCAGTTCGACGGGACAAAGTGAGCAGTTCTTC.